This is a list of T cell receptor beta chains from one sample in a study of blood T cell repertoires in COVID-19. Method: immunoSEQ multiplex PCR; TCRdb's copy keeps in-frame clones and lacks some. The data show around 290,000 clones, with about nine tenths seen just once and 1.7% held by the top ten. The specimen was PBMCs or T cells enriched from blood (not recorded which). These receptor sequences come from a woman between 35 and 50 years old who had recovered from COVID-19. Each CDR3 is given with its conserved first and last residue. Each record gives: J gene, clone size, V gene, D gene, CDR3 DNA, CDR3 protein. The D gene is left open where the match is weak. Rows give clone size only sometimes, using once, few, many, or a class for an expanded clone.

TRBJ2-7,-,TRBV10-3,-,TGTGCCATCAGTGAGACTTCCTCCTACGAGCAGTACTTC,CAISETSSYEQYF
TRBJ1-2,-,TRBV7-2,TRBD1,TGTGCCAGCAGCTCCGACAGGGGTAACTATGGCTACACCTTC,CASSSDRGNYGYTF
TRBJ2-7,-,TRBV27,TRBD1,TGTGCCAGCAGGAATCGACAGGGCTCCTACGAGCAGTACTTC,CASRNRQGSYEQYF
TRBJ2-7,-,TRBV10-3,TRBD2,TGTGCCATCAGTCCGGGACTAGCGAACTACGAGCAGTACTTC,CAISPGLANYEQYF
TRBJ1-5,-,TRBV18,-,TGTGCCAGCTCATTACGACAGAACTGGCGCCCCTCTAATCAGCCCCAGCATTTT,CASSLRQNWRPSNQPQHF
TRBJ1-3,-,TRBV4-3,-,TGCGCCAGCAGCCAAGATCATTCAGGGGCTGGAAACACCATATATTTT,CASSQDHSGAGNTIYF
TRBJ1-5,-,TRBV6-6,-,TGTGCCAGCAGTCAAGAGAACCCTAGCAATCAGCCCCAGCATTTT,CASSQENPSNQPQHF
TRBJ1-3,-,TRBV5-5,-,TGTGCCAGCAGCGCCTGGCAGGGTGTTGGAAACACCATATATTTT,CASSAWQGVGNTIYF
TRBJ1-1,-,TRBV5-1,-,TGCGCCAGCAGCGAAGACTTCTACCAGGGCACTGAAGCTTTCTTT,CASSEDFYQGTEAFF
TRBJ1-2,-,TRBV7-2,-,TGTGCCAGCAGCTTAGACGCAGGGGACTATGGCTACACCTTC,CASSLDAGDYGYTF
TRBJ2-3,-,TRBV5-4,-,TGTGCCAGCAGCTTGGGATACTGGGGCCCCACAGATACGCAGTATTTT,CASSLGYWGPTDTQYF
TRBJ2-3,once,TRBV15,TRBD1,TGTGCCACCAGCAACCCCGGGACAGGGGGCAGGGATACGCAGTATTTT,CATSNPGTGGRDTQYF
TRBJ2-7,-,TRBV7-2,-,TGTGCCAGCAGCTGGGCCCTGGAGCAGTACTTC,CASSWALEQYF
TRBJ2-1,-,TRBV18,TRBD2,TGTGCCAGCTCACCACCGGGACTAGCGGGGGGCAGGTACAATGAGCAGTTCTTC,CASSPPGLAGGRYNEQFF
TRBJ2-1,-,TRBV28,-,TGTGCCAGCGGCACTACCAATGAGCAGTTCTTC,CASGTTNEQFF
TRBJ1-5,-,TRBV19,TRBD1,TGTGCCAGTAGTATAAGGGGGAACAGGGGAAATCAGCCCCAGCATTTT,CASSIRGNRGNQPQHF
TRBJ1-1,-,TRBV19,-,TGTGCCAGTAGTACGCGTCCTGGGGTAGAACGACTAGAAGCTTTCTTT,CASSTRPGVERLEAFF
TRBJ1-4,-,TRBV9,-,TGTGCCAGCAGCGTAAGGACGGGAGAAAAACTGTTTTTT,CASSVRTGEKLFF
TRBJ1-5,-,TRBV11-2,TRBD1,TGTGCCAGCAGCTCGGGACAGGGCCGGGATCAGCCCCAGCATTTT,CASSSGQGRDQPQHF
TRBJ1-2,-,TRBV29-1,TRBD1,TGCAGCGTCGGAGTAGGGGACAGGGGGCGGGCTGGCTACACCTTC,CSVGVGDRGRAGYTF
TRBJ1-5,-,TRBV5-1,-,TGCGCCAGCAGCCGCGGGGTTAATCAGCCCCAGCATTTT,CASSRGVNQPQHF
TRBJ2-1,-,TRBV3-1/TRBV3-2,TRBD1,TGTGCCAGCAGCCAATCCGGGACAGGGTACAATGAGCAGTTCTTC,CASSQSGTGYNEQFF
TRBJ2-1,-,TRBV9,TRBD2,TGTGCCAGCAGCGTAGCCTCTAGCGGATACAATGAGCAGTTCTTC,CASSVASSGYNEQFF
TRBJ2-7,-,TRBV25-1,-,TGTGCCAGCAGTCATTGGGGAATTGAGGGATACGAGCAGTACTTC,CASSHWGIEGYEQYF
TRBJ1-1,-,TRBV5-1,-,TGCGCCAGCAGCAAAGACACGAACACTGAAGCTTTCTTT,CASSKDTNTEAFF
TRBJ1-4,-,TRBV18,-,TGTGCCAGCTCACCCTCCCAACAGGAAAAACTGTTTTTT,CASSPSQQEKLFF
TRBJ1-5,-,TRBV5-4,-,TGTGCCAGCAGCACTGGCGGGGCCCTAGGGCCCAATCAGCCCCAGCATTTT,CASSTGGALGPNQPQHF
TRBJ1-5,-,TRBV25-1,-,TGTGCCAGCAGTGAATATCGGGGAAGCAATCAGCCCCAGCATTTT,CASSEYRGSNQPQHF
TRBJ2-3,-,TRBV9,-,TGTGCCAGCAGCGTAGCTCCAGCGAGCACAGATACGCAGTATTTT,CASSVAPASTDTQYF
TRBJ1-1,-,TRBV4-1,-,TGCGCCAGCAGCCAAGATCCCTCAGATAACACTGAAGCTTTCTTT,CASSQDPSDNTEAFF
TRBJ1-2,few,TRBV13,-,TGTGCCAGCAGCTTACCCAGGCTGAAGAATGGCTACACCTTC,CASSLPRLKNGYTF
TRBJ2-3,-,TRBV24-1,TRBD2,TGTGCCACCAGTGATTCCGCAGCGGGAGGGAGCACAGATACGCAGTATTTT,CATSDSAAGGSTDTQYF
TRBJ2-1,-,TRBV27,TRBD2,TGTGCCAGCAGTTTATTGACCCGGACTAGCGGAGGGGATGAGCAGTTCTTC,CASSLLTRTSGGDEQFF
TRBJ2-3,many,TRBV27,-,TGTGCCAGCAGATCCCGCCCGACGGGGAGGGGGACAGATACGCAGTATTTT,CASRSRPTGRGTDTQYF
TRBJ1-2,-,TRBV6-1,TRBD1,TGTGCCAGCAGTGACGGGTCCTACAGGGGTTTTAGCTATGGCTACACCTTC,CASSDGSYRGFSYGYTF
TRBJ1-4,-,TRBV4-3,-,TGCGCCAGCAGCCAAGAGCGGTCAGGGTCGGATGAAAAACTGTTTTTT,CASSQERSGSDEKLFF
TRBJ2-1,-,TRBV9,TRBD2,TGTGCCAGCAGCCCCCAGGCAGGGATGACTAGCGGTCATGTTGAGCAGTTCTTC,CASSPQAGMTSGHVEQFF
TRBJ1-2,-,TRBV18,TRBD1,TGTGCCAGCACCCGGCCCCAGGACAGGGCGATTCTCACCTTC,CASTRPQDRAILTF
TRBJ1-1,few,TRBV6-5,TRBD1,TGTGCCAGCAGACCACAGGGGAGAAGCACTGAAGCTTTCTTT,CASRPQGRSTEAFF
TRBJ1-1,-,TRBV6-1,-,TGTGCCAGCAGTGAAACGGGAGCGAACACTGAAGCTTTCTTT,CASSETGANTEAFF
TRBJ2-2,-,TRBV5-1,TRBD1,TGCGCCAGCAGCGGGGGACAGTACACCGGGGAGCTGTTTTTT,CASSGGQYTGELFF
TRBJ1-5,once,TRBV6-1,-,TGTGCCAGCAGTGAAAACTACATCAATCAGCCCCAGCATTTT,CASSENYINQPQHF